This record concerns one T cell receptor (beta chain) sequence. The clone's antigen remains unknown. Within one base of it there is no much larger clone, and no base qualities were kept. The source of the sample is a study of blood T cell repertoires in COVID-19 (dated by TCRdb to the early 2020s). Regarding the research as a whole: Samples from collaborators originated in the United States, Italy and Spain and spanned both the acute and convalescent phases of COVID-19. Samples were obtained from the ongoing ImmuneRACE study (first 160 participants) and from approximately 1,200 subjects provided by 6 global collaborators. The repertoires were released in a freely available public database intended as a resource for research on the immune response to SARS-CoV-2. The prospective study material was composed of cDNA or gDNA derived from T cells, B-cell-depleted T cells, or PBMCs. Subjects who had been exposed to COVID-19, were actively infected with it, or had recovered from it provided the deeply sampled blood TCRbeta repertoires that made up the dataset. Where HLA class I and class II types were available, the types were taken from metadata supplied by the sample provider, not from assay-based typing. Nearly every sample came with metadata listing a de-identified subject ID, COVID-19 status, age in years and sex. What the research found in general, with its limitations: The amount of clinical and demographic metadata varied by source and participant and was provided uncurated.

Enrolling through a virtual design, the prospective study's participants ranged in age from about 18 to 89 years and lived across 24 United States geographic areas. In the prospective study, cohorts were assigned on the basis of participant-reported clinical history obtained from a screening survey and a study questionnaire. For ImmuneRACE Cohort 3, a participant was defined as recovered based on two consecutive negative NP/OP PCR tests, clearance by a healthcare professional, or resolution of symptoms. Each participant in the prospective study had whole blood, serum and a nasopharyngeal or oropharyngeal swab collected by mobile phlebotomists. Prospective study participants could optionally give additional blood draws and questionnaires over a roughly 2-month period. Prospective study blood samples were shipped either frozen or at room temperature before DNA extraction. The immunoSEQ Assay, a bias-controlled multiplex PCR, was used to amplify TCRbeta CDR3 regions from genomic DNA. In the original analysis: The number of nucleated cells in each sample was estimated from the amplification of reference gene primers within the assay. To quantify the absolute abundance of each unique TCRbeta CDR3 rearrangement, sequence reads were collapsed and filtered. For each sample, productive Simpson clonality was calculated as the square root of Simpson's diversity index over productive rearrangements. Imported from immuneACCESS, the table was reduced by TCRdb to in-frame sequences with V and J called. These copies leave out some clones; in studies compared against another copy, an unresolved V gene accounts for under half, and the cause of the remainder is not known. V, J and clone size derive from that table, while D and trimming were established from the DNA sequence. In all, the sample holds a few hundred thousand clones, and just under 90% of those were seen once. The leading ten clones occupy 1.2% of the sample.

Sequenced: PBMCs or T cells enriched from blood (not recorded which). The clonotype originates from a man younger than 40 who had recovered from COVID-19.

The CDR3 protein sequence reads: CATSDGQGWYYGYTF. The sequenced DNA is TGTGCCACCAGTGATGGACAGGGGTGGTACTATGGCTACACCTTC. Here the chain combines TRBV24-1 and TRBJ1-2; the junction holds 9 bases that match TRBD1. At the junction V is shortened by 3 bases and J by 3 bases; bases outside the gene matches: 4. The germline V gene supplies CDR1 KGHDR and CDR2 SFDVKD. The CDR3 numbers 15 residues from cysteine through phenylalanine. The entry retains the CDR3 DNA only, 45 bases that are in frame from base 1.